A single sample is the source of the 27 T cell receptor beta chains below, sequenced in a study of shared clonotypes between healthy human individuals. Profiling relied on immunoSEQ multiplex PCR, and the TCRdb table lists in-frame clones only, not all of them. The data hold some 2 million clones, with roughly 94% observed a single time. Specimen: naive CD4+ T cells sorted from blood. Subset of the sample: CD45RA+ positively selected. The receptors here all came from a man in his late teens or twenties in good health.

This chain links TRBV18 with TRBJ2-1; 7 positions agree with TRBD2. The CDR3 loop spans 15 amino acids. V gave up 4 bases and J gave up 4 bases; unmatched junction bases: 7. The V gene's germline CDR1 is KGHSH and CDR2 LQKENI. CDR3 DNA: TGTGCCAGCTCACTACTTAGCGGGTATTACAATGAGCAGTTCTTC. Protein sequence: CASSLLSGYYNEQFF.

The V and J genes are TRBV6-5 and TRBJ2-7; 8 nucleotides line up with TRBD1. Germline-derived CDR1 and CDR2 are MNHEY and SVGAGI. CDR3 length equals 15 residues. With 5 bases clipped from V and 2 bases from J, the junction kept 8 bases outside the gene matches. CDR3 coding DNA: TGTGCCAGCAGTCCCGGGGACAGGCCGACCTACGAGCAGTACTTC. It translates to CASSPGDRPTYEQYF.

CDR3 sequence: CAWAHRNGNQPQHF. CDR3 DNA: TGTGCCTGGGCCCACAGGAATGGCAATCAGCCCCAGCATTTT. J is TRBJ1-5 and V is TRBV30, with D maybe TRBD1 (5 bases). The CDR3 consists of 14 residues. Germline assignment: CDR1 GTSNPN and CDR2 SVGIG (reference sequence). The V end was cut by 5 bases, the J end by 2 bases, with 13 bases between.

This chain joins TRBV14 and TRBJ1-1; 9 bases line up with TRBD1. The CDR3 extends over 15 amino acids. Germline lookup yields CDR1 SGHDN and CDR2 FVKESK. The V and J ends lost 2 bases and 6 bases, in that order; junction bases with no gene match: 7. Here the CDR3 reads CASSQIQGALSEAFF. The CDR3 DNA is TGTGCCAGCAGCCAAATACAGGGGGCTTTATCTGAAGCTTTCTTT.

The CDR3 sequence is CASSSQAYEQYF. As DNA, the CDR3 is TGTGCCAGCAGCTCCCAGGCCTACGAGCAGTACTTC. The chain is built from TRBV5-6 and TRBJ2-7; D remains ambiguous. Trimming removed 3 bases at V and 2 bases at J, with 6 bases between. Germline CDR1 and CDR2: SGHDT and YYEEEE. This CDR3 has 12 amino acids.

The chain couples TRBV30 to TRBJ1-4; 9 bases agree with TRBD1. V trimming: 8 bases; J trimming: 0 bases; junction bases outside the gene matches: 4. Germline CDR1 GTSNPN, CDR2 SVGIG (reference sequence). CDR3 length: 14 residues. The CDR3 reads CARGQGSTNEKLFF. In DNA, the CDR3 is TGTGCCAGGGGACAGGGCTCAACTAATGAAAAACTGTTTTTT. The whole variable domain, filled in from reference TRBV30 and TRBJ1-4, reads SQTIHQWPATLVQPVGSPLSLECTVEGTSNPNLYWYRQAAGRGLQLLFYSVGIGQISSEVPQNLSASRPQDRQFILSSKKLLLSDSGFYLCARGQGSTNEKLFFGSGTQLSVL.

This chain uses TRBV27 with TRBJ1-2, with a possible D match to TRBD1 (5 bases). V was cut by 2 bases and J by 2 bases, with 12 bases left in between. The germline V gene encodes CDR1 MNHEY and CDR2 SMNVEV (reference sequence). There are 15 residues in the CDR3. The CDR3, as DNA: TGTGCCAGCAGTTTAGGTTACAGGACAAACTATGGCTACACCTTC. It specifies CASSLGYRTNYGYTF.

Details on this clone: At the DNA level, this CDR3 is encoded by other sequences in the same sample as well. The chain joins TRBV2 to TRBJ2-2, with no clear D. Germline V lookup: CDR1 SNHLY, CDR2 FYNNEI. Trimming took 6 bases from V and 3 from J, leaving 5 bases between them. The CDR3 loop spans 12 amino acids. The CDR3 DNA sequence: TGTGCCAGCAGGCTGGACACCGGGGAGCTGTTTTTT. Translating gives CASRLDTGELFF. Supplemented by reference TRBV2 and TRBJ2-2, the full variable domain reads EPEVTQTPSHQVTQMGQEVILRCVPISNHLYFYWYRQILGQKVEFLVSFYNNEISEKSEIFDDQFSVERPDGSNFTLKIRSTKLEDSAMYFCASRLDTGELFFGEGSRLTVL.

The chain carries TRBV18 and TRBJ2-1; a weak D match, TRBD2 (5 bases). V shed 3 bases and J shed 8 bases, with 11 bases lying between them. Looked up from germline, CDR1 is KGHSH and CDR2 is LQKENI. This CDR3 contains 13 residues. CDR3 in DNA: TGTGCCAGCTCACCCTATTTGGGAGATGAGCAGTTCTTC. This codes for CASSPYLGDEQFF.

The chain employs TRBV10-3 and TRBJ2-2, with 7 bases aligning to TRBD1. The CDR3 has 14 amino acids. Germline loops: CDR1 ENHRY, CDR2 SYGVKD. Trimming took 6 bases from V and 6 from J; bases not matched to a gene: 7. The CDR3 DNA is TGTGCCATCAGGCAGGGGGTGACAGCCGGGGAGCTGTTTTTT. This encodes CAIRQGVTAGELFF.

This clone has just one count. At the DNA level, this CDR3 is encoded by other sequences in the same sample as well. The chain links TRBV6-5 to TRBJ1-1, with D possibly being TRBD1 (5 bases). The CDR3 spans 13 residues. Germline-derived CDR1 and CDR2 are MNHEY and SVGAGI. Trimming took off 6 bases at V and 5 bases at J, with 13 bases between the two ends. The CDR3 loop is CASSPPGGTEAFF. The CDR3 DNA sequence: TGTGCCAGCAGCCCCCCGGGGGGGACTGAAGCTTTCTTT.

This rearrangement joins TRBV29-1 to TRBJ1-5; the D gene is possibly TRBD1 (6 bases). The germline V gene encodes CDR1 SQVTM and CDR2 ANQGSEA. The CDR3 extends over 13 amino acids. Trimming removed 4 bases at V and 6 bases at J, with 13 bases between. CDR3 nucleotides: TGCAGCGTTGGGGACAACGGCGGTCAGCCCCAGCATTTT. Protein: CSVGDNGGQPQHF.

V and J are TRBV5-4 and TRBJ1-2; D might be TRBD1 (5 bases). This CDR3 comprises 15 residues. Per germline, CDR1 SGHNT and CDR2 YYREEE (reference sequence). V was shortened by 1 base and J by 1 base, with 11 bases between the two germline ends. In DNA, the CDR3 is TGTGCCAGCAGCTTGCAGGGAGGGGATAACTATGGCTACACCTTC. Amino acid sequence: CASSLQGGDNYGYTF.

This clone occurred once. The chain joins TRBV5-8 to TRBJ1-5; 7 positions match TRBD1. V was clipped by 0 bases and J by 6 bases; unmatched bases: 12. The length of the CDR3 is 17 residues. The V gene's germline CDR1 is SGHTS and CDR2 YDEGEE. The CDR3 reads CASSLEGGALSAQPQHF. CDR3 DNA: TGTGCCAGCAGCTTGGAAGGGGGCGCTTTGTCGGCTCAGCCCCAGCATTTT.

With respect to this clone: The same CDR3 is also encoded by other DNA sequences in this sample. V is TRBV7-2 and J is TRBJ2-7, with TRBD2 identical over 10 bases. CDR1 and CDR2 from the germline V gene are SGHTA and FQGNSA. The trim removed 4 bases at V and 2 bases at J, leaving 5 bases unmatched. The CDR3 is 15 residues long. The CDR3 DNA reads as TGTGCCAGCAGCTCATCTAGCGGGGGAACCTACGAGCAGTACTTC. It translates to CASSSSSGGTYEQYF.

CDR3 sequence reads: CASGLEGGTFNTEAFF. The CDR3 nucleotides read TGTGCCAGCGGGCTCGAGGGAGGAACCTTTAACACTGAAGCTTTCTTT. This sequence joins TRBV21-1 and TRBJ1-1. TRBV21-1 counts as a pseudogene. The CDR3 totals 16 residues.

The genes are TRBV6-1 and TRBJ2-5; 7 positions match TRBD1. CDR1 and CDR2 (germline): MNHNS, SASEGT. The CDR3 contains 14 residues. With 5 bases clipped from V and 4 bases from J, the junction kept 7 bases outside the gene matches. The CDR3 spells CASSKGQFPETQYF. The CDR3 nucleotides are TGTGCCAGCAGTAAGGGACAGTTCCCAGAGACCCAGTACTTC.

The CDR3 protein is CSVQSGTETQYF. In DNA, the CDR3 is TGCAGCGTCCAAAGCGGGACGGAGACCCAGTACTTC. The genes are TRBV29-1 and TRBJ2-5; 7 bases are shared with TRBD2. V trimming: 6 bases; J trimming: 5 bases; junction bases outside the gene matches: 6. CDR3 size: 12 residues. Germline V gene lookup returns CDR1 SQVTM and CDR2 ANQGSEA.

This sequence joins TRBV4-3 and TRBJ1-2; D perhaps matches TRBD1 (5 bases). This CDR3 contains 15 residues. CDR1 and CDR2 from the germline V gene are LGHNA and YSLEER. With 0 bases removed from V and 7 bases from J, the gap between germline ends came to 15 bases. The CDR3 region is CASSQDQAGFRGYTF. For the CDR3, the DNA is TGCGCCAGCAGCCAAGATCAAGCAGGGTTCCGTGGCTACACCTTC.

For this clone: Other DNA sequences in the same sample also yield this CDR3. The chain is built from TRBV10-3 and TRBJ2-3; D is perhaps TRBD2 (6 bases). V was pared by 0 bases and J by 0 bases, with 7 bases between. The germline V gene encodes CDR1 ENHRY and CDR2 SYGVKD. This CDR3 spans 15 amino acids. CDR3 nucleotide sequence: TGTGCCATCAGTGAGTCCGGGACTAGCACAGATACGCAGTATTTT. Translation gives CAISESGTSTDTQYF.

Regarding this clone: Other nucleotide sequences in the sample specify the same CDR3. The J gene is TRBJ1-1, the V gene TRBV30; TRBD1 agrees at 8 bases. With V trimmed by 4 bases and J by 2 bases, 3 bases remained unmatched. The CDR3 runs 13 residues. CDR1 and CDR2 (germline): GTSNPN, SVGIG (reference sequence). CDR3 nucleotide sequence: TGTGCCTGGATGGGACAGGCCAACACTGAAGCTTTCTTT. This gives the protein CAWMGQANTEAFF.

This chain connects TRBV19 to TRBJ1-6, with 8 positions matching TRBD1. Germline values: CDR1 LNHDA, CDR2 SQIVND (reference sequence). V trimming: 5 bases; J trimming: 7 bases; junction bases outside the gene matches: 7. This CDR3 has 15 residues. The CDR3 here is CASSQGDRTNSPLHF. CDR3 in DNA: TGTGCCAGTAGTCAGGGGGACAGGACAAATTCACCCCTCCACTTT.

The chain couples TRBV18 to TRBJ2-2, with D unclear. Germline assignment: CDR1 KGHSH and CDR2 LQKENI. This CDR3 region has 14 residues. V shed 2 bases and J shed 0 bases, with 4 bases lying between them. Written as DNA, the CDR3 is TGTGCCAGCTCACCAGCACCGAACACCGGGGAGCTGTTTTTT. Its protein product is CASSPAPNTGELFF. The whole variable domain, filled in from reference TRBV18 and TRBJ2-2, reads NAGVMQNPRHLVRRRGQEARLRCSPMKGHSHVYWYRQLPEEGLKFMVYLQKENIIDESGMPKERFSAEFPKEGPSILRIQQVVRGDSAAYFCASSPAPNTGELFFGEGSRLTVL.

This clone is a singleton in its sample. For the CDR3, the DNA is TGCGCCAGCAGCCAAGATTCGGTAGTCTACAATGAGCAGTTCTTC. It codes for CASSQDSVVYNEQFF. The V gene is TRBV4-1, the J gene TRBJ2-1; D is unresolved. Germline loops: CDR1 MGHRA, CDR2 YSYEKL. This CDR3 contains 15 residues. Trimming took 0 bases from V and 3 from J, leaving 9 bases between them.

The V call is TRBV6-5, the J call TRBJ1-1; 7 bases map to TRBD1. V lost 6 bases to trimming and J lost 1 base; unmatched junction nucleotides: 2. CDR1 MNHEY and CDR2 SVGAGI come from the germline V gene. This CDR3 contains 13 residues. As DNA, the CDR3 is TGTGCCAGCAGACAGGGGCAGAACACTGAAGCTTTCTTT. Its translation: CASRQGQNTEAFF.

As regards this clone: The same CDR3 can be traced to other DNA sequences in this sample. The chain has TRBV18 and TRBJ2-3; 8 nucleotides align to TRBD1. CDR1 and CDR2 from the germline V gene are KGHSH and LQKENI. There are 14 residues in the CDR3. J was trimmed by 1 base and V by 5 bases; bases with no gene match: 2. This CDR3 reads CASSVQGGTDTQYF. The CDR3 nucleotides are TGTGCCAGCTCAGTACAGGGGGGCACAGATACGCAGTATTTT. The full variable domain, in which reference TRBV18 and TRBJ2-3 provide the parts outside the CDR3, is NAGVMQNPRHLVRRRGQEARLRCSPMKGHSHVYWYRQLPEEGLKFMVYLQKENIIDESGMPKERFSAEFPKEGPSILRIQQVVRGDSAAYFCASSVQGGTDTQYFGPGTRLTVL.

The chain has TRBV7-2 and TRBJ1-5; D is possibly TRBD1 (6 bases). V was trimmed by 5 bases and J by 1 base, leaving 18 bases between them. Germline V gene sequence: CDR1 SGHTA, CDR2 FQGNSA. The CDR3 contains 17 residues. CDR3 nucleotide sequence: TGTGCCAGCAGCCCCCGGGGCGGGGGCGCGAGCAATCAGCCCCAGCATTTT. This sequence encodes CASSPRGGGASNQPQHF.